This paragraph covers one T cell receptor beta chain sequence. This receptor's antigen is unknown. Base-call qualities are not available, and no considerably larger clone is one nucleotide away. The data originate from a study of blood T cell repertoires in COVID-19 (dated by TCRdb to 2018 to 2020). Background for the entire study: Samples from collaborators originated in the United States, Italy and Spain and spanned both the acute and convalescent phases of COVID-19. The material from the prospective study consisted of cDNA or gDNA derived from T cells, B-cell-depleted T cells, or PBMCs. Deeply sampled blood TCRbeta repertoires from subjects exposed to, actively infected with, or recovered from COVID-19 were included in the dataset. A freely available public database, intended as a resource for researchers studying the immune response to SARS-CoV-2, is where the repertoires were released. Samples came from the ongoing ImmuneRACE study (first 160 participants) plus 1,254 subjects from 6 global collaborators. A de-identified subject ID, COVID-19 status, age in years and sex were almost always included in the sample metadata. Where HLA class I and class II types were available, the types were taken from metadata supplied by the sample provider, not from assay-based typing.

Each collaborating institution followed its own protocols to collect whole blood in K2EDTA tubes. For TCRbeta analysis, collaborators shipped samples in one of three forms: frozen whole blood, isolated PBMCs, or DNA extracted from either of those sample types. Study-level results and caveats: The amount of clinical and demographic metadata varied by source and participant and was provided uncurated.

There are 17 amino acids in the CDR3, from cysteine to phenylalanine inclusive. Here the CDR3 DNA is all that survives: 51 bases in frame from base 1. V lost 0 bases and J lost 6 bases, and the count of bases not matched to a germline gene is 7. Taken from the germline V gene, the CDR1 and CDR2 loops are MGHRA and YSYEKL. The immunoSEQ Assay, a bias-controlled multiplex PCR, was used to amplify TCRbeta CDR3 regions from genomic DNA. Per the original workflow: The number of nucleated cells in each sample was estimated by amplification of reference gene primers within the assay. To quantify the absolute abundance of each unique TCRbeta CDR3 rearrangement, sequence reads were collapsed and filtered. For each sample, productive Simpson clonality was calculated by taking the square root of Simpson's diversity index across productive rearrangements. TCRdb's version of the immuneACCESS table is confined to in-frame rearrangements and falls short of the full clone set. An unresolved V gene accounts for under half of the shortfall where checked; the remainder is of unknown origin. The DNA was the basis for D and trimming; V, J and clone size are from that table. The sample includes roughly 87,000 clones, with about 84% observed a single time. The ten largest make up about 8% of the sample.

The receptor was derived from a man aged 45-65 years with active COVID-19. Sequencing input: peripheral blood. The chain was built from TRBV4-1 and TRBJ2-2, and 10 junctional nucleotides match TRBD1. The CDR3 is CASSQDYRTGGSGELFF. DNA sequence: TGCGCCAGCAGCCAAGATTACCGGACAGGGGGGTCCGGGGAGCTGTTTTTT.